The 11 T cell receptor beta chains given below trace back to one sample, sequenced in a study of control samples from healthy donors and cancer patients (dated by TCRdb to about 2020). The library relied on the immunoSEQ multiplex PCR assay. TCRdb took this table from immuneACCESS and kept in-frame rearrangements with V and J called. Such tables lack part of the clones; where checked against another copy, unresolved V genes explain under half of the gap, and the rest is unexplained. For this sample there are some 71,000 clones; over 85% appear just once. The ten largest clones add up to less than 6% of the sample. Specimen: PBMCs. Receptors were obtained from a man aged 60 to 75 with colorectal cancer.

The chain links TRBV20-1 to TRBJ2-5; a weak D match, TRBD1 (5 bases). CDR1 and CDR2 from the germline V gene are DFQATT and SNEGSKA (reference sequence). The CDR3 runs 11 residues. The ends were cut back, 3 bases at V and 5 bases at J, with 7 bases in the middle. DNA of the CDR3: TGCAGTGCTAGCAGGGCTGAGACCCAGTACTTC. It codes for CSASRAETQYF.

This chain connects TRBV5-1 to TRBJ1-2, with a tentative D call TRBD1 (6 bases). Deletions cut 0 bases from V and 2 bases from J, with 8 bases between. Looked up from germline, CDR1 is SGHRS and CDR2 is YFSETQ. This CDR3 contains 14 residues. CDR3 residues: CASSLAGVNYGYTF. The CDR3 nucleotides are TGCGCCAGCAGCTTGGCAGGGGTGAACTATGGCTACACCTTC.

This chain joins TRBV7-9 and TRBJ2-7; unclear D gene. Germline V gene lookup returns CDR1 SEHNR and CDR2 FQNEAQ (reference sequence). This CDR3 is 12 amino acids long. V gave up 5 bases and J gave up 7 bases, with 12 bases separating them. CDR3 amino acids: CASSENRVEQYF. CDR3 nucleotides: TGTGCCAGCAGCGAGAACCGGGTGGAGCAGTACTTC.

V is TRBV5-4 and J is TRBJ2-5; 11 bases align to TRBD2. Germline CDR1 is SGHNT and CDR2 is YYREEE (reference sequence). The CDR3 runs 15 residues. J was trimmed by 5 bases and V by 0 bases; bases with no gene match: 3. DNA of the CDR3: TGTGCCAGCAGCTTGGACGCTAGCGGGGGGGAGACCCAGTACTTC. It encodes CASSLDASGGETQYF.

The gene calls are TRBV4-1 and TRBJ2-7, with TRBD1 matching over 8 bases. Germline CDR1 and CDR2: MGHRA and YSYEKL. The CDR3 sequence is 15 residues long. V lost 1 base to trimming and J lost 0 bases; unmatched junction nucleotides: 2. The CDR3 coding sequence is TGCGCCAGCAGCCAAGCCGGACAGGGCTCCTACGAGCAGTACTTC. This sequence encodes CASSQAGQGSYEQYF.

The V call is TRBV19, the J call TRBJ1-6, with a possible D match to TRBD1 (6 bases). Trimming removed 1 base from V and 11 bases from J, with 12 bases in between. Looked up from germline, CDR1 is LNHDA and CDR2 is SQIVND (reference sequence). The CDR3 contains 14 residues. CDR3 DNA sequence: TGTGCCAGTAGTATAGCGCAACAGGGTCCACCCCTCCACTTT. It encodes CASSIAQQGPPLHF.

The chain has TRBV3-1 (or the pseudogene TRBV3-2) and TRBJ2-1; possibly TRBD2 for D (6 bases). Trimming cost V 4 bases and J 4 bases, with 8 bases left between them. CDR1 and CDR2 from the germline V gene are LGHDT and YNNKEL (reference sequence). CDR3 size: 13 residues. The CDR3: CASSRGTYNEQFF. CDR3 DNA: TGTGCCAGCAGCCGAGGGACTTACAATGAGCAGTTCTTC.

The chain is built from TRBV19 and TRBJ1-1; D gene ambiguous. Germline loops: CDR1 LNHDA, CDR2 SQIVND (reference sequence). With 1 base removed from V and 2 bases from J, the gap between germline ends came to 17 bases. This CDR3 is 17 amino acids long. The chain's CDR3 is CASSIAILPDINTEAFF. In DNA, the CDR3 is TGTGCCAGTAGTATAGCCATACTACCTGACATAAACACTGAAGCTTTCTTT.

The chain's CDR3 is CASSPRGGRTGNTIYF. The CDR3 DNA sequence: TGTGCCAGCAGCCCGAGGGGGGGGCGTACAGGAAACACCATATATTTT. The V call is TRBV7-2, the J call TRBJ1-3, with D possibly matching TRBD1 (6 bases). The CDR3 loop spans 16 amino acids. Germline V gene sequence: CDR1 SGHTA, CDR2 FQGNSA. Between the trimmed V and J ends, which lost 5 bases and 4 bases, there was a span of 18 bases. The entire variable domain, with the rest obtained from reference TRBV7-2 and TRBJ1-3, is as follows: GAGVSQSPSNKVTEKGKDVELRCDPISGHTALYWYRQSLGQGLEFLIYFQGNSAPDKSGLPSDRFSAERTGGSVSTLTIQRTQQEDSAVYLCASSPRGGRTGNTIYFGEGSWLTVV.

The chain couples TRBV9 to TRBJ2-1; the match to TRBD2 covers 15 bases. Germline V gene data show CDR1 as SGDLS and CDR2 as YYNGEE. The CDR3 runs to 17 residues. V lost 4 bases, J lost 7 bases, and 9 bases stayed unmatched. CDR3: CASSFGLAGGHRNEQFF. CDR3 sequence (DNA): TGTGCCAGCAGCTTTGGACTAGCGGGGGGGCATAGAAATGAGCAGTTCTTC.

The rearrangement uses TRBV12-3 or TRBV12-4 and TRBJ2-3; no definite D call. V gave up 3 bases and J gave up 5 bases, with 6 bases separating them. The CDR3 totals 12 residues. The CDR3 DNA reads TGTGCCAGCAGTTTTCTGGGAGATACGCAGTATTTT. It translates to CASSFLGDTQYF.